These 9 T cell receptor beta chains originate from one sample sequenced in a study of cytomegalovirus exposure and HLA in healthy donors. PCR employed 60 Vbeta and 13 Jbeta primers. Repertoires were generated with immunoSEQ multiplex PCR, while TCRdb's copy carries only in-frame clones and drops some. The profile covers about 98,000 clones, with 70% to 80% appearing a single time and 16% taken by the ten largest. Sequencing was done on a sample of PBMCs. The receptors derive from a man in his fifties or sixties in good health and CMV-seropositive.

The chain uses TRBV5-8 and TRBJ2-1, with 9 bases fitting TRBD2. CDR3 length equals 15 residues. Germline V lookup: CDR1 SGHTS, CDR2 YDEGEE. V lost 1 base, J lost 13 bases, and 12 bases stayed unmatched. DNA for the CDR3: TGTGCCAGCAGCTTGTATTCTAGCGGGGCACAATCCCAGTTCTTC. Protein product: CASSLYSSGAQSQFF.

The rearrangement joins TRBV5-5 to TRBJ1-1, with unresolved D. CDR1 SGHKS and CDR2 YYEKEE come from the germline V gene (reference sequence). Trimming stripped 2 bases from V and 8 bases from J, with 7 bases between. This CDR3 has 11 residues. The CDR3 loop reads CASSLWEEAFF. Written as DNA, the CDR3 is TGTGCCAGCAGCTTATGGGAGGAAGCTTTCTTT.

This chain links TRBV5-1 with TRBJ2-7; 9 bases are a match to TRBD2. Germline trimming cut 0 bases from V and 3 bases from J; bases unmatched to any gene: 4. The CDR3 sequence is 15 residues long. The germline V gene has CDR1 SGHRS and CDR2 YFSETQ. DNA for the CDR3: TGCGCCAGCAGCTTGGTGCGGGGGGGCATCTACGAGCAGTACTTC. It encodes CASSLVRGGIYEQYF.

The count of this clone is one. The CDR3 DNA follows: TGCAGCGTTGCGGTGACTGAAGCTTTCTTT. Translation: CSVAVTEAFF. The V call is TRBV29-1, the J call TRBJ1-1; unclear D gene. This CDR3 spans 10 amino acids. V was clipped by 4 bases and J by 5 bases, with 5 bases between them. Germline lookup yields CDR1 SQVTM and CDR2 ANQGSEA.

This chain joins TRBV19 and TRBJ2-7; 9 nucleotides line up with TRBD1. The CDR3 contains 15 residues. After removal of 5 bases from V and 3 bases from J, the junction contained 8 bases not matched to a gene. Germline assignment: CDR1 LNHDA and CDR2 SQIVND (reference sequence). The CDR3 nucleotides read TGTGCCAGTAGTCCCTCGGGACAGGGAAACTACGAGCAGTACTTC. This translates into CASSPSGQGNYEQYF.

A note on this clone: Germline and junction disagree at one end, which may indicate a read error. This chain joins TRBV28 and TRBJ1-2; a weak D match, TRBD1 (5 bases). Per germline, CDR1 MDHEN and CDR2 SYDVKM. The CDR3 runs 15 residues. The chain's CDR3 is CASTLQQGGVHGYTF. The CDR3 DNA follows: TGTGCCAGCACTTTACAGCAGGGAGGGGTACATGGCTACACCTTC.

Concerning this clone itself: The junction shows a germline mismatch at one end, possibly a read error. J is TRBJ1-1 and V is TRBV27; 10 bases are a match to TRBD1. The CDR3 length is 17 residues. Germline V gene sequence: CDR1 MNHEY, CDR2 SMNVEV (reference sequence). CDR3 sequence: CASTKSPGTGVKTEAFF. Here the CDR3 DNA reads TGTGCCAGCACCAAGAGTCCCGGGACAGGGGTGAAGACTGAAGCTTTCTTT.

CDR3 coding DNA: TGTGCCAGCTCTAGCGGGCGACTAGCGGGCAAGAATGAGCAGTTCTTC. Amino acids: CASSSGRLAGKNEQFF. V usage is TRBV9 and J usage is TRBJ2-1, with 10 bases lining up with TRBD2. Trimming took 7 bases from V and 7 from J; bases not matched to a gene: 14. CDR1 SGDLS and CDR2 YYNGEE come from the germline V gene. This CDR3 region has 16 residues. Complete variable domain (other parts from reference TRBV9 and TRBJ2-1): DSGVTQTPKHLITATGQRVTLRCSPRSGDLSVYWYQQSLDQGLQFLIQYYNGEERAKGNILERFSAQQFPDLHSELNLSSLELGDSALYFCASSSGRLAGKNEQFFGPGTRLTVL.

DNA of the CDR3: TGTGCCATCAAGGACAGGGTCGTAACAGATACGCAGTATTTT. It specifies CAIKDRVVTDTQYF. J is TRBJ2-3 and V is TRBV10-3; the match to TRBD1 covers 8 bases. The V gene's germline CDR1 is ENHRY and CDR2 SYGVKD. With 7 bases clipped from V and 3 bases from J, the junction kept 6 bases outside the gene matches. The CDR3 covers 14 residues.